The source of this TCR beta chain is a study of OX40 agonist ivuxolimab in advanced cancers. Findings and caveats of the study: On average, a greater number of expanded clones characterised CD8+ T cells relative to CD4+.

TCRdb keeps only in-frame clones here, not all; method: immunoSEQ multiplex PCR. The sample comprises 60,000 to 95,000 clones, about 88% of which are singletons, and around a sixth rests with the top ten. In regard to this clone: Antigen specificity is unknown.

The receptor was isolated from an adult with an advanced solid tumor such as melanoma, head and neck, liver or kidney cancer. The sequenced sample was CD4+ or CD8+ T cells sorted from blood, obtained in a trial of the OX40 agonist ivuxolimab.

The CDR3 DNA follows: TGTGCCAGTAGTACCGGGACGGGTGAAAAACTGTTTTTT. This gives the protein CASSTGTGEKLFF. This rearrangement joins TRBV19 to TRBJ1-4; TRBD1 might be the D (5 bases). This CDR3 contains 13 residues. The germline V and J ends were trimmed by 4 bases and 7 bases, with 10 bases remaining between them. Germline CDR1 LNHDA, CDR2 SQIVND (reference sequence).